This record covers a single T cell receptor beta chain. Original data processing: Cell counts per sample came from amplifying reference gene primers. Some clones are missing from TCRdb's copy, which holds only in-frame ones; the method was immunoSEQ multiplex PCR. V, J and clone size are those of that table, while D and trimming were read from the DNA. The table lists about 150,000 clones, approximately 86% of them singletons. Individuals drawn from approximately 26 US areas were about 18 to 100 years old. Two negative PCRs, clearance, or symptom resolution characterized the recovered Cohort 3 donors. The data belong to a study of blood T cell repertoires in COVID-19. Across the study: In each case, the material was cDNA or gDNA derived from T cells, B-cell-depleted T cells, or PBMCs.

Germline trimming cut 5 bases from V and 7 bases from J; bases unmatched to any gene: 6. Germline assignment: CDR1 MNHEY and CDR2 SMNVEV (reference sequence). This CDR3 is built from 14 residues. The chain is built from TRBV27 and TRBJ1-4; 8 bases map to TRBD1. This receptor was identified in a woman aged 40 to 50 who had recovered from COVID-19. Sequences were obtained from PBMCs or T cells enriched from blood (not recorded which). CDR3 bases: TGTGCCAGCAGTCGACAGGGGCTAAGTGAAAAACTGTTTTTT. The encoded protein is CASSRQGLSEKLFF.